Included here is one TCR beta chain sequence, with context. This record belongs to a study of blood T cell repertoires in COVID-19. After removal of 0 bases from V and 3 bases from J, the junction contained 4 bases not matched to a gene. The CDR3 has 16 amino acids. Germline V gives CDR1 SGHRS, CDR2 YFSETQ. Profiled with immunoSEQ multiplex PCR; TCRdb holds only in-frame clones, not every one. The sample includes roughly 200,000 clones, around 88% seen only once; the top ten take about 4.6%. The receptor's source is a woman aged 25 to 45 who had been exposed to COVID-19. The sequenced sample was PBMCs or T cells enriched from blood (not recorded which). The V and J genes are TRBV5-1 and TRBJ1-4; 8 positions agree with TRBD1. CDR3 bases: TGCGCCAGCAGCTTGGTGGACAGGGCGGCTAATGAAAAACTGTTTTTT. Translation gives CASSLVDRAANEKLFF.